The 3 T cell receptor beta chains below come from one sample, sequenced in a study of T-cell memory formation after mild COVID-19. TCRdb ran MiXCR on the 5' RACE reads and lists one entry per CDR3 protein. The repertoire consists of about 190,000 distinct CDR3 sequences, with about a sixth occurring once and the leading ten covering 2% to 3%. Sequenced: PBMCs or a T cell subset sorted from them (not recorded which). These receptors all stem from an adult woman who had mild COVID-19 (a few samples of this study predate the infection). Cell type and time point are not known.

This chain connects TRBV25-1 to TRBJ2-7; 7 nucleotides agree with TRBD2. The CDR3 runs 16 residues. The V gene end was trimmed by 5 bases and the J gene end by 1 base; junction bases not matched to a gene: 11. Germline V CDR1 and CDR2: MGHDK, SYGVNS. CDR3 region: CASSPRGGVKSYEQYF. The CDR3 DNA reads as TGTGCCAGCAGTCCCCGGGGAGGGGTCAAGTCCTACGAGCAGTACTTC.

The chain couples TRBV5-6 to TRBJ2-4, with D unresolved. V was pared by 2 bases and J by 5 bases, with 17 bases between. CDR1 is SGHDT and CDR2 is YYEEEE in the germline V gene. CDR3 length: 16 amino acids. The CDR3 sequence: CASSFSFSDLQNIQYF. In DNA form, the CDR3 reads TGTGCCAGCAGCTTTAGCTTCAGCGACCTTCAAAACATTCAGTACTTC.

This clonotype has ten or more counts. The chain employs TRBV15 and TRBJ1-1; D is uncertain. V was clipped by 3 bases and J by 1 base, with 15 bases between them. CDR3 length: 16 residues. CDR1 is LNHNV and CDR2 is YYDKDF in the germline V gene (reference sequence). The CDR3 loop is CATSRGRRLANTEAFF. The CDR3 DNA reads TGTGCCACCAGCAGGGGCCGGAGGTTGGCGAACACTGAAGCTTTCTTT.